This passage covers 8 T cell receptor beta chains from one sample sequenced in a study of T cell responses to AZD1222 COVID-19 vaccine. Assay: immunoSEQ multiplex PCR; the TCRdb copy retains only in-frame clones and omits some. The sample gives 95,000 to 110,000 clones, roughly nine tenths of which show up once; around 6.7% is in the top ten. The specimen was peripheral blood, collected on day 0 of AZD1222 vaccination. These receptors all come from an adult in good health.

The chain has TRBV11-3 and TRBJ1-6, with D unclear. V lost 4 bases and J 6 bases, leaving 16 bases between the germline ends. This CDR3 is 16 amino acids long. Per the germline V gene, CDR1 is SGHNT and CDR2 is YENEEA. This CDR3 is CASSSVTFSINSPLHF. The CDR3 region has the DNA TGTGCCAGCAGCTCAGTGACATTTTCAATTAATTCACCCCTCCACTTT.

This chain connects TRBV7-9 to TRBJ2-1; tentatively, D is TRBD2 (6 bases). V lost 5 bases, J lost 9 bases, and 14 bases lay in between. This CDR3 is 13 amino acids long. Germline V gives CDR1 SEHNR, CDR2 FQNEAQ (reference sequence). The CDR3 DNA reads TGTGCCAGCAGCCCTAACATCGGGGGTGAGCAGTTCTTC. Its translation is CASSPNIGGEQFF.

V is TRBV6-5 and J is TRBJ2-3; 8 bases agree with TRBD1. V was pared by 2 bases and J by 3 bases, with 1 base of the junction left unmatched. Germline lookup yields CDR1 MNHEY and CDR2 SVGAGI. This CDR3 comprises 14 residues. CDR3 sequence reads: CASSYDRGTDTQYF. DNA for the CDR3: TGTGCCAGCAGTTACGACAGGGGAACAGATACGCAGTATTTT.

This rearrangement joins TRBV24-1 to TRBJ2-1, with 16 bases aligning to TRBD2. CDR3 size: 16 residues. The V gene end was trimmed by 3 bases and the J gene end by 7 bases; junction bases not matched to a gene: 2. Germline CDR1 and CDR2: KGHDR and SFDVKD. In DNA form, the CDR3 reads TGTGCCACCAGTGATGCGGGACTAGCGGGAGGGAATGAGCAGTTCTTC. This sequence encodes CATSDAGLAGGNEQFF.

This chain joins TRBV9 and TRBJ2-1; D might be TRBD1 (6 bases). The ends were cut back, 4 bases at V and 1 base at J, with 12 bases in the middle. Germline lookup yields CDR1 SGDLS and CDR2 YYNGEE. This CDR3 is built from 15 residues. Written as DNA, the CDR3 is TGTGCCAGCAGCATACTACAGGGATCCTACAATGAGCAGTTCTTC. Translation: CASSILQGSYNEQFF.

This rearrangement joins TRBV11-2 to TRBJ2-2; 12 bases match TRBD2. V lost 5 bases and J lost 6; bases outside the gene matches: 1. The germline V gene encodes CDR1 SGHAT and CDR2 FQNNGV. The CDR3 runs to 14 residues. The CDR3: CASSRTSGAGELFF. The DNA for the CDR3 is TGTGCCAGCAGCCGGACTAGCGGGGCCGGGGAGCTGTTTTTT.

The V and J genes are TRBV7-2 and TRBJ1-5, with a possible D match to TRBD1 (6 bases). CDR1 and CDR2 (germline): SGHTA, FQGNSA. The CDR3 has 13 residues. Trimming left V 3 bases short and J 4 bases short, with 7 bases between. CDR3 amino acids: CASSLDRNQPQHF. The CDR3 DNA sequence: TGTGCCAGCAGCTTGGACAGAAATCAGCCCCAGCATTTT.

V is TRBV7-3 and J is TRBJ2-1; 10 positions agree with TRBD2. This CDR3 contains 15 residues. V lost 4 bases, J lost 2 bases, and 2 bases stayed unmatched. Looked up from germline, CDR1 is SGHTA and CDR2 is FQGTGA. CDR3 sequence (DNA): TGTGCCAGCAGCTCAGGACTAGCGGCCTACAATGAGCAGTTCTTC. Translated, it gives CASSSGLAAYNEQFF.